This T cell receptor (beta chain) was sequenced for a study of OX40 agonist ivuxolimab in advanced cancers. Notes on the research overall: The costimulatory receptor OX40 (CD134) was targeted by ivuxolimab, a fully human IgG2 agonistic monoclonal antibody. Intravenous ivuxolimab was administered to patients every 2 weeks at six dose levels: 0.01, 0.1, 0.3, 1.5, 3 and 10 mg/kg. Of the approximately 54 dose-escalation patients, hepatocellular carcinoma was present in about 19, melanoma in approximately 15, renal cell carcinoma in 9 and head and neck cancer in 9. The dose-escalation cohort was 82.7% male with a mean age of about 60 years, ranging from roughly 20 to 85. Prior anti-PD-1, anti-PD-L1 or anti-CTLA-4 therapy was permitted, and 40% of dose-escalation patients had received checkpoint inhibitors. Partial responses occurred in three dose-escalation patients, of whom one had hepatocellular carcinoma and two had cutaneous melanoma. Peripheral TCRbeta sequencing was intended to test whether TCR sequence diversity was altered and clonal T-cell expansion was caused by ivuxolimab. The monotherapy dose-escalation portion (N ≈ 56 patients) of the phase I ivuxolimab trial is reported in the paper.

As encoded in the germline V gene, CDR1 is MDHEN while CDR2 is SYDVKM. Counted from cysteine to phenylalanine, this CDR3 has 12 amino acids. Only CDR3 DNA remains: 36 bases, in frame from the first base. Relative to germline, V is 3 bases shorter and J is 6 bases shorter, with 8 bases between their ends. The trial excluded patients who had a history of autoimmune disease or were on systemic immunosuppression. In every dose cohort, peripheral blood was drawn for TCR sequencing at baseline, cycle 4 day 1, and cycle 7 day 1. The samples were taken from a phase I, first-in-human, multicenter, open-label dose-escalation trial of ivuxolimab. The trial enrolled adults with locally advanced or metastatic head and neck squamous cell, hepatocellular, melanoma or renal cell carcinoma. CD4+ and CD8+ T cells were sorted separately from peripheral blood before TCR sequencing. Here is what the overall study found, with its caveats: Low levels of normalized T-cell clonal expansion were also seen in some patients who did not respond. In the 0.1-3.0 mg/kg groups, partial responders had among the lowest normalized peripheral clonal expansion, particularly in CD8+ T cells. Clonal expansion of both CD4+ and CD8+ blood T cells was observed from baseline to week 6 at doses 0.1 to 3.0 mg/kg. After ivuxolimab, more expanded clones were found on average in CD8+ T cells than in CD4+ T cells. The antigen specificity of the clonally expanded peripheral T cells was not determined.

Genomic DNA was isolated from the sorted cells so that the TCRbeta CDR3 region could be sequenced. The immunoSEQ Assay was used to sequence the TCRbeta CDR3 regions. TCRdb carries this immuneACCESS record with in-frame sequences only. Its versions omit some clonotypes, under half of them owing to an unresolved V gene in the studies checked, with the rest unexplained. The sample profile shows more than 65,000 clones; 70% to 90% of them were found once. The ten largest clones capture under 20% of the sample. Concerning this clone itself: The antigen this receptor binds is unknown. Base qualities were left out, and no much larger clone turns up one base away.

The chain is encoded by TRBV28 joined to TRBJ1-1; the D gene lacks a confident call. This TCR was recovered from an adult with an advanced solid tumor such as melanoma, head and neck, liver or kidney cancer. This sample comprised CD4+ or CD8+ T cells sorted from blood, obtained in a trial of the OX40 agonist ivuxolimab. This receptor has the CDR3 CASSLGGSEAFF. Here is the DNA: TGTGCCAGCAGTTTGGGCGGGTCTGAAGCTTTCTTT.